Detailed here is one T cell receptor beta chain. Its antigen is not identified. The germline V and J ends were trimmed by 0 bases and 2 bases, with 12 bases remaining between them. Looked up from germline, CDR1 is SGDLS and CDR2 is YYNGEE. This CDR3 comprises 16 residues. This entry is derived from a study of cytomegalovirus exposure and HLA in healthy donors. Study-wide background: Samples from HLA-typed donors yielded about 80 million unique TCRs in an early data release.

Healthy individuals who donated bone marrow served as the donors. PCR involved 60 Vbeta and 13 Jbeta primers. The data were produced by immunoSEQ multiplex PCR, yet TCRdb's version contains in-frame clones alone and is incomplete. Found here are fewer than 250,000 clones, 81% of them singletons; the top ten hold roughly 3.2%. Study findings and constraints: An analysis was carried out at a later point. It showed that HLA-associated TCR beta chains were more clonally expanded than equally common non-associated chains.

The TCR sequence derives from a man between 35 and 55 years old in good health and CMV-seropositive. Sequencing was performed on PBMCs. The chain uses TRBV9 and TRBJ2-1, with a possible D match to TRBD2 (6 bases). The CDR3 sequence: CASSVAAGHPYNEQFF. Written as DNA, the CDR3 is TGTGCCAGCAGCGTAGCGGCGGGGCACCCCTACAATGAGCAGTTCTTC.